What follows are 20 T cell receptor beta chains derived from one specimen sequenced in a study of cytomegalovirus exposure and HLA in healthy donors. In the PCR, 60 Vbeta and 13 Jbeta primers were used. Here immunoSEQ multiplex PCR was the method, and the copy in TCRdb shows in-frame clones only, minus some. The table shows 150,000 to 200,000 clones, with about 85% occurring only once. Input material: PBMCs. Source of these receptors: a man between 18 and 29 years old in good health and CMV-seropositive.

The chain's CDR3 is CASSYQGARYGYTF. As DNA, the CDR3 is TGTGCCAGCAGTTATCAGGGGGCTCGCTATGGCTACACCTTC. V and J are TRBV6-5 and TRBJ1-2; TRBD1 agrees at 8 bases. The ends lost 3 bases at V and 4 bases at J; junction bases unmatched: 4. CDR3 size: 14 residues. Germline CDR1 is MNHEY and CDR2 is SVGAGI.

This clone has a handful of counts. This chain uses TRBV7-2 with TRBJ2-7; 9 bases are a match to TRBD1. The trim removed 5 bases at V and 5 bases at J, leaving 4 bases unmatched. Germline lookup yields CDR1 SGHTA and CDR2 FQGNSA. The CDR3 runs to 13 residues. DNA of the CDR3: TGTGCCAGCAGCGCCTGGACAGGGGACGAGCAGTACTTC. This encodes CASSAWTGDEQYF. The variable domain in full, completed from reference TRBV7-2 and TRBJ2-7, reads GAGVSQSPSNKVTEKGKDVELRCDPISGHTALYWYRQSLGQGLEFLIYFQGNSAPDKSGLPSDRFSAERTGGSVSTLTIQRTQQEDSAVYLCASSAWTGDEQYFGPGTRLTVT.

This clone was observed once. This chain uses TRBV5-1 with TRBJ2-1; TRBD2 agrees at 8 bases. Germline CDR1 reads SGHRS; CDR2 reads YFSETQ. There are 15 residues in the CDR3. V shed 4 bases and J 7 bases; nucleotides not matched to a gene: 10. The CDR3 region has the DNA TGCGCCAGCAGCCTCGGCGGGGGGCGCTCGAATGAGCAGTTCTTC. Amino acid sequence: CASSLGGGRSNEQFF.

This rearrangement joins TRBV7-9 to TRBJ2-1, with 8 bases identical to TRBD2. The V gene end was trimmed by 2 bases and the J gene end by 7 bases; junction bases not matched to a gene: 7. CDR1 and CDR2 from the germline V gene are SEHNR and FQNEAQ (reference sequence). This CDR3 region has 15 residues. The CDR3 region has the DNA TGTGCCAGCAGCTTAAAAGCGGGGGCCGGGAATGAGCAGTTCTTC. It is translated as CASSLKAGAGNEQFF.

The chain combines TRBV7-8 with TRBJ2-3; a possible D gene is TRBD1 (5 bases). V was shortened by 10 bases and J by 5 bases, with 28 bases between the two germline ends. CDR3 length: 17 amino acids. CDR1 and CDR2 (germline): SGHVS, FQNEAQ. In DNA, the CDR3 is TGTGCCATCGACCAGGTACCCACAGGCCCAACGGGAGATACGCAGTATTTT. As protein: CAIDQVPTGPTGDTQYF. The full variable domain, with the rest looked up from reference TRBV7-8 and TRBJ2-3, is GAGVSQSPRYKVAKRGQDVALRCDPISGHVSLFWYQQALGQGPEFLTYFQNEAQLDKSGLPSDRFFAERPEGSVSTLKIQRTQQEDSAVYLCAIDQVPTGPTGDTQYFGPGTRLTVL.

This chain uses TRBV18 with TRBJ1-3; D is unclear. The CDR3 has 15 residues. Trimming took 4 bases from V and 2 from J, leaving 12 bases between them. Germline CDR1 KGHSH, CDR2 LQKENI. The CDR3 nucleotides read TGTGCCAGCTCACTACCGGGCCGAGCTGGAAACACCATATATTTT. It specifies CASSLPGRAGNTIYF.

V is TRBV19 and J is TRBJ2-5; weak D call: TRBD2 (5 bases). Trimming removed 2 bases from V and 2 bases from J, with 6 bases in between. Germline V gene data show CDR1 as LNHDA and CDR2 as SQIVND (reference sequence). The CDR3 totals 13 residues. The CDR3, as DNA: TGTGCCAGTAGTATACGGGATCAAGAGACCCAGTACTTC. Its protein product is CASSIRDQETQYF. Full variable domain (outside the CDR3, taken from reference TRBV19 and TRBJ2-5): DGGITQSPKYLFRKEGQNVTLSCEQNLNHDAMYWYRQDPGQGLRLIYYSQIVNDFQKGDIAEGYSVSREKKESFPLTVTSAQKNPTAFYLCASSIRDQETQYFGPGTRLLVL.

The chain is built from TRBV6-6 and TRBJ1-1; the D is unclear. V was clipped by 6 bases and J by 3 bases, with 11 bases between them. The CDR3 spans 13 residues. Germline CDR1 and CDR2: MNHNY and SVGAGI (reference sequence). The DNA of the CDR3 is TGTGCCAGCAGAGAGGGCTTCTACACTGAAGCTTTCTTT. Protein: CASREGFYTEAFF.

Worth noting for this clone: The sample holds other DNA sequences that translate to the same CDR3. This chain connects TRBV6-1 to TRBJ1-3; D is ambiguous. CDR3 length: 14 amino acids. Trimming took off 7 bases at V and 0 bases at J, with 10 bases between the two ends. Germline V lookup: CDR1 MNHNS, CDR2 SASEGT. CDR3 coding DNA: TGTGCCAGCAAACGGGAGTCCTCTGGAAACACCATATATTTT. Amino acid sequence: CASKRESSGNTIYF.

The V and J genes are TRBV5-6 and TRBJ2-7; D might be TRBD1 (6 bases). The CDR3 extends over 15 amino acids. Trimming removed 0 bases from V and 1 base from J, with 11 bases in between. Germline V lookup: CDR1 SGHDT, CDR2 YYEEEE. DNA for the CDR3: TGTGCCAGCAGCTTGGACCAGGGGACATCCTACGAGCAGTACTTC. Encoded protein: CASSLDQGTSYEQYF.

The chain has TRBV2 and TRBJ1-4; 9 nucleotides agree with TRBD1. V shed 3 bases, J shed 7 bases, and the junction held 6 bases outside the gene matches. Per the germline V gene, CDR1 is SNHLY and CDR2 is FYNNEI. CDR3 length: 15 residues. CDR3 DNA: TGTGCCAGCAGTGATCCTCCGACAGGGGGTGAAAAACTGTTTTTT. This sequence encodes CASSDPPTGGEKLFF.

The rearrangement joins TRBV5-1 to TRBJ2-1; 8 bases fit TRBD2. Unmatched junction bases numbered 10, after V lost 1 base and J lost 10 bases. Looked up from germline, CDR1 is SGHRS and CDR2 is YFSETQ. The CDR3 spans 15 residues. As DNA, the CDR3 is TGCGCCAGCAGCTTGACTAGCGGCGTCCAACTCGAGCAGTTCTTC. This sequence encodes CASSLTSGVQLEQFF.

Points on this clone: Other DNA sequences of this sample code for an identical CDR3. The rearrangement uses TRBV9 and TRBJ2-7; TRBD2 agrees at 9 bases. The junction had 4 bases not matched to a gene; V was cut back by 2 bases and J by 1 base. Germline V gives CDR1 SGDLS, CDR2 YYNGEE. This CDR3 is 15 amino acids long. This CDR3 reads CASSVEAGGSYEQYF. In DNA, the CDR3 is TGTGCCAGCAGCGTGGAAGCGGGGGGATCCTACGAGCAGTACTTC. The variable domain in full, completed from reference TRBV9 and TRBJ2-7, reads DSGVTQTPKHLITATGQRVTLRCSPRSGDLSVYWYQQSLDQGLQFLIQYYNGEERAKGNILERFSAQQFPDLHSELNLSSLELGDSALYFCASSVEAGGSYEQYFGPGTRLTVT.

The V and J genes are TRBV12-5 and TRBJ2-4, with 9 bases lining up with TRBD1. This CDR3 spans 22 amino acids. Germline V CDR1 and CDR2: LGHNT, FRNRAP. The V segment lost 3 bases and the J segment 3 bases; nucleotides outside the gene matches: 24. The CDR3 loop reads CASGLLGTGTDPGFLGKNIQYF. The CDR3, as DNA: TGTGCTAGTGGTTTATTAGGGACAGGGACCGATCCCGGATTTTTAGGCAAAAACATTCAGTACTTC.

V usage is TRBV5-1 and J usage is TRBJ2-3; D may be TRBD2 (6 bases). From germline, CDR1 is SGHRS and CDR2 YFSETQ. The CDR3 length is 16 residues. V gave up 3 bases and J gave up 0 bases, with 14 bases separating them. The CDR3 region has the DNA TGCGCCAGCAGCTCGGAAGGAGCGGGTAGCACAGATACGCAGTATTTT. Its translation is CASSSEGAGSTDTQYF.

The CDR3 sequence: CAISRDSDNEQFF. CDR3 nucleotides: TGTGCCATCAGCCGGGACAGCGACAATGAGCAGTTCTTC. The chain combines TRBV10-3 with TRBJ2-1; 7 nucleotides align to TRBD1. J was trimmed by 5 bases and V by 6 bases; bases with no gene match: 4. This CDR3 is built from 13 residues. Germline CDR1 and CDR2: ENHRY and SYGVKD.

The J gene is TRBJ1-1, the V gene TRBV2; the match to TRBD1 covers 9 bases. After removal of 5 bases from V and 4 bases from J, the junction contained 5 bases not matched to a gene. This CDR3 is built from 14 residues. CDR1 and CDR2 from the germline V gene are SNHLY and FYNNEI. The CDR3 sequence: CASSLDRGGTEAFF. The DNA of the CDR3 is TGTGCCAGCAGTCTCGACAGGGGGGGCACTGAAGCTTTCTTT.

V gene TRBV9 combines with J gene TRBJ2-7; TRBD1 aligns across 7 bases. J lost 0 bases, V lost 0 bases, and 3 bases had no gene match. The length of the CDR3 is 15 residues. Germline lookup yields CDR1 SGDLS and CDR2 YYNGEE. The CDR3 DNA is TGTGCCAGCAGCGTAGACCCAGGGGGCTCCTACGAGCAGTACTTC. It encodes CASSVDPGGSYEQYF. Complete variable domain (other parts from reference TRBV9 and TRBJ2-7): DSGVTQTPKHLITATGQRVTLRCSPRSGDLSVYWYQQSLDQGLQFLIQYYNGEERAKGNILERFSAQQFPDLHSELNLSSLELGDSALYFCASSVDPGGSYEQYFGPGTRLTVT.

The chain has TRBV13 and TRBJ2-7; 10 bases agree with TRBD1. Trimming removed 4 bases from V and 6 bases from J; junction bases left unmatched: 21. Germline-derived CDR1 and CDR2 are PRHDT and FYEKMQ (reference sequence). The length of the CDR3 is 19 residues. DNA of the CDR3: TGTGCCAGCAGCTCCCGGGACAGGGGCCCTCACAATATCCCGCCCGAGCAGTACTTC. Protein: CASSSRDRGPHNIPPEQYF.

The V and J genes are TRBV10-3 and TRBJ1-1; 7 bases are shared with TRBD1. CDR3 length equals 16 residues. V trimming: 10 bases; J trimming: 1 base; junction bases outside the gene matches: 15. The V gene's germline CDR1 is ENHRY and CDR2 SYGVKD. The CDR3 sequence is CATIPGQALRNTEAFF. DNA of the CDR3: TGTGCCACAATCCCAGGACAGGCCCTCAGGAACACTGAAGCTTTCTTT.